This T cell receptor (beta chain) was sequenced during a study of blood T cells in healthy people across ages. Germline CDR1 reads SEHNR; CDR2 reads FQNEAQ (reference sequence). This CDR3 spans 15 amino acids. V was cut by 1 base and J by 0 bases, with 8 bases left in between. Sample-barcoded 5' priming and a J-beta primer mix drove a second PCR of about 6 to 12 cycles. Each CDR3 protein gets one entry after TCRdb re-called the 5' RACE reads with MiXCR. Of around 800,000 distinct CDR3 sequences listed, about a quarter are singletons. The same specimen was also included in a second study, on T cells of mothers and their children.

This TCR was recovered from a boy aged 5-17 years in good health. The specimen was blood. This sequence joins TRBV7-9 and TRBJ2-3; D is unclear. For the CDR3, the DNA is TGTGCCAGCAGCTTAGGGGCCAGAAGCACAGATACGCAGTATTTT. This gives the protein CASSLGARSTDTQYF.